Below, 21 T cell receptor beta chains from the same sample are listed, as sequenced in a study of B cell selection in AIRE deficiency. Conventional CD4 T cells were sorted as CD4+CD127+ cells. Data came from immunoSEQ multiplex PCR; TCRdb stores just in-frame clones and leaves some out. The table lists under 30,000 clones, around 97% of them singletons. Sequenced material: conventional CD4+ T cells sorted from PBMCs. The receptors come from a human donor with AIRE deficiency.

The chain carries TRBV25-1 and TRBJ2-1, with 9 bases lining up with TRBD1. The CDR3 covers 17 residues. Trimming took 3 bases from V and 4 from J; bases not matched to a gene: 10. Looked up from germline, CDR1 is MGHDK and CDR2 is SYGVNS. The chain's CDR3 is CASSEMGPGTGYNEQFF. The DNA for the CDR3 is TGTGCCAGCAGTGAGATGGGACCCGGGACAGGGTACAATGAGCAGTTCTTC. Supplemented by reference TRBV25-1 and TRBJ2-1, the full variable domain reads EADIYQTPRYLVIGTGKKITLECSQTMGHDKMYWYQQDPGMELHLIHYSYGVNSTEKGDLSSESTVSRIRTEHFPLTLESARPSHTSQYLCASSEMGPGTGYNEQFFGPGTRLTVL.

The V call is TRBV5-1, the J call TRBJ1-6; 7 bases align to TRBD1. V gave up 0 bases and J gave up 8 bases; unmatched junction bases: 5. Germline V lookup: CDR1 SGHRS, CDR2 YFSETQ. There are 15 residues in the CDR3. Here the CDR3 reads CASSLGGTVHSPLHF. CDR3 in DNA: TGCGCCAGCAGCTTGGGGGGGACAGTACATTCACCCCTCCACTTT.

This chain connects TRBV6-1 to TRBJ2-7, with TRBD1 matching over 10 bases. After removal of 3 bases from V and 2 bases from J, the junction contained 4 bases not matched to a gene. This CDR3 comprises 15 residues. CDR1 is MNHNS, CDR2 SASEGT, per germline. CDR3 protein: CASSDRDRGTYEQYF. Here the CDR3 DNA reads TGTGCCAGCAGTGACCGGGACAGGGGAACCTACGAGCAGTACTTC.

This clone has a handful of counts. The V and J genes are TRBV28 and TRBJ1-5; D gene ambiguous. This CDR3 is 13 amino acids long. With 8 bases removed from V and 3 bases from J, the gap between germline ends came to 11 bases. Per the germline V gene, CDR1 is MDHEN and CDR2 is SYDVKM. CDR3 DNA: TGTGCCAGCGACACCGGCAACAATCAGCCCCAGCATTTT. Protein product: CASDTGNNQPQHF.

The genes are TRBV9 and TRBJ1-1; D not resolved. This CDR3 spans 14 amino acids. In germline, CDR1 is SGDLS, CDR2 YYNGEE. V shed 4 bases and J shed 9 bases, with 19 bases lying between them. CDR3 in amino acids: CASSPNRAATKAFF. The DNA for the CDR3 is TGTGCCAGCAGCCCCAATAGGGCGGCGACTAAAGCTTTCTTT.

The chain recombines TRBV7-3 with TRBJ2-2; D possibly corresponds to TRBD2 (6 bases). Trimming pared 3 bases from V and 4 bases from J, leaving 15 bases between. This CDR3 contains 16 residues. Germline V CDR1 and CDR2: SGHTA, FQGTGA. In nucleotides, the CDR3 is TGTGCCAGCAGCTTCTTGGGGGGATGGAGCACCGGGGAGCTGTTTTTT. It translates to CASSFLGGWSTGELFF.

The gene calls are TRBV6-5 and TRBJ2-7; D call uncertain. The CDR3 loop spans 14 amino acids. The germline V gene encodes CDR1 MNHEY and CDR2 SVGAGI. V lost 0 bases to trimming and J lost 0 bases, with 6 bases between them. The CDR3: CASSYSRASYEQYF. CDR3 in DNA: TGTGCCAGCAGTTACTCTAGGGCCTCCTACGAGCAGTACTTC.

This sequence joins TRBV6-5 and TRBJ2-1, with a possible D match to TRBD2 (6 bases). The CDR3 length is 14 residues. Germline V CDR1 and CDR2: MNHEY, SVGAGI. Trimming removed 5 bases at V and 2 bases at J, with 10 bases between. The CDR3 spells CASSPRRAYNEQFF. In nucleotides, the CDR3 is TGTGCCAGCAGTCCGCGGAGGGCCTACAATGAGCAGTTCTTC.

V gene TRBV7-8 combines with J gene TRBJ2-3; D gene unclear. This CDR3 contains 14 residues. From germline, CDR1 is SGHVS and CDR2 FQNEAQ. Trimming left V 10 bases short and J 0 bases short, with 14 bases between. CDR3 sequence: CATSRRLSTDTQYF. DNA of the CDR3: TGTGCCACCAGTCGGCGGCTAAGCACAGATACGCAGTATTTT.

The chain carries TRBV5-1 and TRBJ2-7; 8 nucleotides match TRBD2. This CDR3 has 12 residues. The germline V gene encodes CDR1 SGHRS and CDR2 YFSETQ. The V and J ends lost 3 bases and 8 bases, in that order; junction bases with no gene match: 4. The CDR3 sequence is CASSSEREKQYF. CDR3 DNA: TGCGCCAGCAGCTCTGAGCGGGAGAAGCAGTACTTC.

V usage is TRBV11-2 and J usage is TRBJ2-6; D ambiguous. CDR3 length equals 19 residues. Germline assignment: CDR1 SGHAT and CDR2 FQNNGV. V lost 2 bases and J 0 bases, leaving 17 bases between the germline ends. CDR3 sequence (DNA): TGTGCCAGCAGCTTACTGACTGGCGCCGCAAGCTCTGGGGCCAACGTCCTGACTTTC. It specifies CASSLLTGAASSGANVLTF.

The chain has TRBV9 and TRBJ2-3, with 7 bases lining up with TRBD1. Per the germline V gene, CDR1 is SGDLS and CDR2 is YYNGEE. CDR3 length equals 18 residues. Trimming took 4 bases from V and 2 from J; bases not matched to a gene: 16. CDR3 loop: CASSPSPGQAATTDTQYF. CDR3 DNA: TGTGCCAGCAGCCCGAGCCCAGGACAGGCGGCCACCACAGATACGCAGTATTTT.

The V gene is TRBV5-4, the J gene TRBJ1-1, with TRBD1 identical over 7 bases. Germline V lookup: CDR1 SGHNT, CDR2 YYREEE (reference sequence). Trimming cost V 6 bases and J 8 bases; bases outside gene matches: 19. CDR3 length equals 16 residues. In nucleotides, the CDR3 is TGTGCCAGCACCCCGGGGGGGGACAGCTTTAAACTGGAAGCTTTCTTT. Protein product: CASTPGGDSFKLEAFF.

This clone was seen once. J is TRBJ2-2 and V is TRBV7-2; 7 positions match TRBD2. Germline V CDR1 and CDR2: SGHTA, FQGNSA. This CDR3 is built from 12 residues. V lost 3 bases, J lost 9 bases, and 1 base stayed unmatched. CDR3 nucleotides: TGTGCCAGCAGCTTGGGGGGGAGGGAGCTGTTTTTT. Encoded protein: CASSLGGRELFF.

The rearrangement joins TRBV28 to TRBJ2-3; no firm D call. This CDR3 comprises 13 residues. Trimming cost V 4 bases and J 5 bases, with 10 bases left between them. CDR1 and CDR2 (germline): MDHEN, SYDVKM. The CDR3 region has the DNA TGTGCCAGCAGTTCATACATGTTAGATACGCAGTATTTT. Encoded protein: CASSSYMLDTQYF.

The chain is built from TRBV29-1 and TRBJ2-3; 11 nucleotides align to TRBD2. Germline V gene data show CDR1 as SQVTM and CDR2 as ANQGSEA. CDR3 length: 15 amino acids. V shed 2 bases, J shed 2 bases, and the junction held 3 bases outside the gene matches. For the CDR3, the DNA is TGCAGCGTTGAAAGTAGCGGGAGGGTCACAGATACGCAGTATTTT. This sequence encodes CSVESSGRVTDTQYF.

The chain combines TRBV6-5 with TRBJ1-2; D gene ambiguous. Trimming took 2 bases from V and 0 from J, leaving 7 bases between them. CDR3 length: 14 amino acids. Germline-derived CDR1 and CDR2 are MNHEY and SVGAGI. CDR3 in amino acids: CASSYAQTNYGYTF. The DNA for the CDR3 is TGTGCCAGCAGTTACGCCCAGACTAACTATGGCTACACCTTC.

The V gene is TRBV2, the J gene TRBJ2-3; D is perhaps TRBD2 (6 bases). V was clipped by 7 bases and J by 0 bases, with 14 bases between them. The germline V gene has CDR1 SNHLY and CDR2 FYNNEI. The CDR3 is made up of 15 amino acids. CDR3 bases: TGTGCCAGCACCCCTCAGCGGGCTAGCACAGATACGCAGTATTTT. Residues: CASTPQRASTDTQYF.

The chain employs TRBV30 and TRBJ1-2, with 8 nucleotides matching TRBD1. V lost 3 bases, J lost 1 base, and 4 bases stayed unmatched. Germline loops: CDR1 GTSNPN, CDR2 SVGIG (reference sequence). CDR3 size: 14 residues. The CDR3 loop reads CAWSEDRGNYGYTF. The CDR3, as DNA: TGTGCCTGGAGCGAAGACAGGGGTAACTATGGCTACACCTTC.

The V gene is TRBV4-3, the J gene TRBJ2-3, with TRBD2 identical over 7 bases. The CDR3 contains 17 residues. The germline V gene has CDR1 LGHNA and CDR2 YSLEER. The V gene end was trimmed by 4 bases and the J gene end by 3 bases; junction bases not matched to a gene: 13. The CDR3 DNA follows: TGCGCCAGCAGCCCCGGTTGGGGGGAGGGCCGAACAGATACGCAGTATTTT. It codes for CASSPGWGEGRTDTQYF.

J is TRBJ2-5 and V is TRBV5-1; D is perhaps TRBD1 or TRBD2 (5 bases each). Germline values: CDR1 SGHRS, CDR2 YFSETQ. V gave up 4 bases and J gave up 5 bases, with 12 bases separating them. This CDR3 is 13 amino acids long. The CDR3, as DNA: TGCGCCAGCAGCCCAGGGACGGGGGAGACCCAGTACTTC. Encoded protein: CASSPGTGETQYF. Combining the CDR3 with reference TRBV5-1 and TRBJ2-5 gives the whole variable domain KAGVTQTPRYLIKTRGQQVTLSCSPISGHRSVSWYQQTPGQGLQFLFEYFSETQRNKGNFPGRFSGRQFSNSRSEMNVSTLELGDSALYLCASSPGTGETQYFGPGTRLLVL.